Presented here are 10 T cell receptor beta chains from one specimen sequenced in a study of T cells expressing NK-cell markers. TCRdb re-called the 5' RACE reads; every CDR3 protein appears as one record, without DNA. The sample is made up of some 150,000 distinct CDR3 sequences, and the top ten hold around 35% of it. What was sequenced was blood T cells: a sorted CD56 or NKG2C T cell subset, CD4+ or CD8+ T cells, or bulk PBMC T cells (not recorded which). The receptors originated from a woman aged 45-65 years in good health.

The V and J genes are TRBV24-1 and TRBJ2-3. The CDR3 runs to 17 residues. CDR1 is KGHDR and CDR2 is SFDVKD in the germline V gene. The CDR3: CATSDSIGDPSTDTQYF.

The chain couples TRBV6-2 or TRBV6-3 to TRBJ2-1; TCRdb's D gene call, TRBD2, goes unchecked for lack of DNA. Germline V gene lookup returns CDR1 MNHEY and CDR2 SVGEGT. The CDR3 loop spans 12 amino acids. CDR3 amino acids: CASRRLAGEQFF.

The chain employs TRBV24-1 and TRBJ2-2; TCRdb picks TRBD1, but there is no DNA to check that call. Germline V lookup: CDR1 KGHDR, CDR2 SFDVKD. The CDR3 runs to 12 residues. The CDR3 reads CATRTETGELFF.

The chain carries TRBV5-1 and TRBJ2-4; TCRdb selects TRBD1, and the lack of DNA leaves this call unchecked. CDR3 size: 19 residues. Germline V gene sequence: CDR1 SGHRS, CDR2 YFSETQ. The CDR3 region is CASSFPEEGEDLAKNIQYF.

CDR3: CASSSTGPFITDTQYF. The chain recombines TRBV7-9 with TRBJ2-3; checking the TCRdb D call of TRBD2 is not possible without DNA. The CDR3 totals 16 residues. CDR1 is SEHNR, CDR2 FQNEAQ, per germline (reference sequence).

The V gene is TRBV10-3, the J gene TRBJ2-1; TCRdb's D gene call, TRBD2, goes unchecked for lack of DNA. Germline loops: CDR1 ENHRY, CDR2 SYGVKD. This CDR3 is built from 14 residues. This CDR3 reads CAISETSGTNEQFF.

CDR3 sequence: CASTPDWQAKNIQYF. V gene TRBV12-3 or TRBV12-4 combines with J gene TRBJ2-4; no DNA is available, so the TRBD1 call from TCRdb remains unchecked. This CDR3 spans 15 amino acids.

The V call is TRBV12-3 or TRBV12-4, the J call TRBJ1-6; TCRdb selects TRBD1, and the lack of DNA leaves this call unchecked. The CDR3 extends over 17 amino acids. The CDR3 loop is CASSLARGDNYNSPLHF.

J is TRBJ2-3 and V is TRBV12-3 or TRBV12-4. The CDR3 runs to 16 residues. CDR3 residues: CASSLIDSPSTDTQYF.

This chain links TRBV2 with TRBJ2-1; the D call of TRBD2 rests on TCRdb alone, since no DNA is present to check it. CDR3 length: 16 residues. Germline V gene lookup returns CDR1 SNHLY and CDR2 FYNNEI. This chain's CDR3 is CASSEVKLAGLVLQFF. Full variable domain (outside the CDR3, taken from reference TRBV2 and TRBJ2-1): EPEVTQTPSHQVTQMGQEVILRCVPISNHLYFYWYRQILGQKVEFLVSFYNNEISEKSEIFDDQFSVERPDGSNFTLKIRSTKLEDSAMYFCASSEVKLAGLVLQFFGPGTRLTVL.